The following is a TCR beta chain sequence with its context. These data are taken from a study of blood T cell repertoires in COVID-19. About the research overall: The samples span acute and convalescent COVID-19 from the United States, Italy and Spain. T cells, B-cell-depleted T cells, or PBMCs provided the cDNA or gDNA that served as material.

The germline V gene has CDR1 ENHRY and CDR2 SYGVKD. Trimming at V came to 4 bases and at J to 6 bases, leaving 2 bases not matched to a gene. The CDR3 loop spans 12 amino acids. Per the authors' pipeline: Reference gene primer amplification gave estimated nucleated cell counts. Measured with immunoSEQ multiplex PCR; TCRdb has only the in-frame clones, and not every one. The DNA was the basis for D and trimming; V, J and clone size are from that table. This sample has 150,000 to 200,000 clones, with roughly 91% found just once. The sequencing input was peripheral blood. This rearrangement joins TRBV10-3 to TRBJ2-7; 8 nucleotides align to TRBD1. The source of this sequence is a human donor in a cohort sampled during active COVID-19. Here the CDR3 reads CAISGDRGEQYF. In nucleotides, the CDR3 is TGTGCCATCAGTGGAGACAGGGGCGAGCAGTACTTC.